This T cell receptor beta chain was recorded in a study of vaccination effects on CD4 cells after COVID-19. As concerns this clone: Its specificity is not known.

Here immunoSEQ multiplex PCR was the method, and the copy in TCRdb shows in-frame clones only, minus some. This table has fewer than 90,000 clones, around four fifths appearing once. ViraFEST used viral peptide pools to expand antigen-specific CD4+ T cells before sequencing. Once cultured for under 11 days, the cells underwent separation to obtain CD4+ T cells. Participants were vaccinated with two doses of either the BNT162b2 or mRNA-1273 vaccine. All vaccine recipients tested negative for nucleocapsid antibodies and had never contracted SARS-CoV-2 infection. The researchers cultured fewer than 2.5 million PBMC per well with about 10 IU/ml IL-2 and 8.5 to 10 ug/ml peptides. The CDR3 is 15 residues long. Germline loops: CDR1 KGHSH, CDR2 LQKENI. J was trimmed by 3 bases and V by 2 bases; bases with no gene match: 4.

The chain couples TRBV18 to TRBJ2-3; 8 bases agree with TRBD1. The clonotype was recovered from a human donor who received a COVID-19 vaccine. Sample: CD4+ T cells from PBMCs cultured with HCoV-OC43 spike peptides, taken after COVID-19 vaccination. This sample's subset: HCoV-OC43 spike overlapping peptide pool stimulation. CDR3 in DNA: TGTGCCAGCTCACCAGGGCAGGGGGCTACAGATACGCAGTATTTT. It codes for CASSPGQGATDTQYF. Full variable domain (rest looked up from reference TRBV18 and TRBJ2-3): NAGVMQNPRHLVRRRGQEARLRCSPMKGHSHVYWYRQLPEEGLKFMVYLQKENIIDESGMPKERFSAEFPKEGPSILRIQQVVRGDSAAYFCASSPGQGATDTQYFGPGTRLTVL.